This record looks at one T cell receptor (beta chain) sequence and its context. PCR amplification relied on 60 Vbeta primers (plus 13 Jbeta primers). Data came from immunoSEQ multiplex PCR; TCRdb stores just in-frame clones and leaves some out. The sample has 170,000 or so clones; roughly 80% are singletons. Germline CDR1 is KGHSH and CDR2 is LQKENI. The CDR3 totals 13 residues. V was shortened by 7 bases and J by 0 bases, with 9 bases between the two germline ends. This entry comes from a study of cytomegalovirus exposure and HLA in healthy donors. This clonotype originated in a man between 45 and 60 years old in good health and CMV-seronegative. The sequenced material came from PBMCs. The rearrangement links TRBV18 to TRBJ1-1, with D tentatively TRBD1 (5 bases). The CDR3 reads CASYDSMNTEAFF. CDR3 DNA sequence: TGTGCCAGCTACGACAGCATGAACACTGAAGCTTTCTTT.